A selection of T cell receptor beta chains follows, all from one sample in a study of cytomegalovirus exposure and HLA in healthy donors. The method was immunoSEQ multiplex PCR; TCRdb's version includes in-frame clones alone and lacks a portion of them. The data contain about 140,000 clones, about 80% of them singletons. The sequenced sample consisted of PBMCs. All receptors derive from a man younger than 45 in good health and CMV-seropositive. Each CDR3 is given with its conserved first and last residue. The order of the fields is CDR3 length, V gene, J gene, D gene, CDR3 protein. A D gene is named only where the DNA matches it firmly.

15	TRBV9	TRBJ2-1	-	CASSVEGIDSGEQFF
13	TRBV6-1	TRBJ1-2	TRBD1	CASRTGNRYGYTF
18	TRBV5-1	TRBJ2-7	TRBD2	CASSSRTGLAGGTYEQYF
14	TRBV6-6	TRBJ2-5	TRBD2	CASSYEGSGNPQYF
17	TRBV29-1	TRBJ1-1	TRBD1	CSVERTGYSRGNTEAFF
15	TRBV18	TRBJ2-1	-	CASSREAGPSNEQFF
14	TRBV18	TRBJ2-1	TRBD2	CASSAGLGAGEQFF
14	TRBV2	TRBJ2-3	-	CASSGGSSGDTQYF
19	TRBV4-1	TRBJ2-3	TRBD2	CASSPPPGLAEHSTDTQYF
16	TRBV7-9	TRBJ1-4	TRBD1	CASSLTGTGRLEKLFF
13	TRBV29-1	TRBJ2-7	TRBD1	CSVTGQGVYEQYF
14	TRBV28	-	-	CASNRGTESYEQYF
16	TRBV30	TRBJ2-3	TRBD1	CAWTIAGRGSTDTQYF
14	TRBV11-3	TRBJ1-2	-	CASSLDPVVYGYTF
18	TRBV28	TRBJ2-1	TRBD2	CASSPREGLAGVANEQFF
14	TRBV5-1	TRBJ2-1	TRBD2	CASRGTSGRDEQFF
16	TRBV2	TRBJ2-7	TRBD2	CASSILAGAFAYEQYF
15	TRBV6-1	TRBJ2-1	-	CASSTGNYPYNEQFF